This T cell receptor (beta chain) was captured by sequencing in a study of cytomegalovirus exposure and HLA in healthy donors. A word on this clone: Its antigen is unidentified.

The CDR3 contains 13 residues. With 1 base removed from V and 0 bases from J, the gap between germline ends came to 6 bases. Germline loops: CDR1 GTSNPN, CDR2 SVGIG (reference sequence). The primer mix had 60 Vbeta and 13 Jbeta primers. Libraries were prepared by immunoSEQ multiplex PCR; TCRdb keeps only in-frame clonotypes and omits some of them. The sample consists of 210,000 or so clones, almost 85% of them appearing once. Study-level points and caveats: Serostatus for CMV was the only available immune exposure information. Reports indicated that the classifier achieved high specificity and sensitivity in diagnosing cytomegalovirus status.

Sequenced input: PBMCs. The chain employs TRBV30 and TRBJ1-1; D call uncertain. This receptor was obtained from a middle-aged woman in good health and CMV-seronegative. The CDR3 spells CAWSGTLNTEAFF. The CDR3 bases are TGTGCCTGGAGTGGCACACTGAACACTGAAGCTTTCTTT.